These 13 T cell receptor beta chains came from one sample sequenced in a study of cytomegalovirus exposure and HLA in healthy donors. The PCR had 60 Vbeta and 13 Jbeta primers. Produced via immunoSEQ multiplex PCR; TCRdb's table is partial and in-frame only. The sample holds about 67,000 clones, 65% to 70% seen once. Sample: PBMCs. The receptor set was obtained from a woman in her twenties or thirties in good health and CMV-seronegative.

This chain uses TRBV5-1 with TRBJ2-5, with D maybe TRBD1 (6 bases). Germline loops: CDR1 SGHRS, CDR2 YFSETQ. This CDR3 comprises 15 residues. V lost 7 bases and J 2 bases, leaving 18 bases between the germline ends. In DNA form, the CDR3 reads TGCGCCAGCGCCACAGGGATGGGGTCTCAAGAGACCCAGTACTTC. Translating gives CASATGMGSQETQYF.

As to this clone: Its ends do not fully match the called genes, so a read error is possible. This chain links TRBV5-6 with TRBJ2-7; D is possibly TRBD1 (6 bases). This CDR3 contains 15 residues. The germline V gene has CDR1 SGHDT and CDR2 YYEEEE. The CDR3 DNA reads as TGTGCCAGCAGCTACCGACAGGAAAGTCCCTACGAGCCGTACTTC. Protein product: CASSYRQESPYEPYF.

The sample holds a few counts of this clone. The genes are TRBV13 and TRBJ2-5; D may be TRBD1 (6 bases). CDR3 length equals 14 residues. V was clipped by 0 bases and J by 1 base, with 6 bases between them. CDR1 and CDR2 (germline): PRHDT, FYEKMQ (reference sequence). In nucleotides, the CDR3 is TGTGCCAGCAGCTTAGGACAGGGCCAAGAGACCCAGTACTTC. The encoded protein is CASSLGQGQETQYF.

The chain employs TRBV7-2 and TRBJ2-7; TRBD1 might be the D (6 bases). Per the germline V gene, CDR1 is SGHTA and CDR2 is FQGNSA. With 5 bases removed from V and 0 bases from J, the gap between germline ends came to 14 bases. This CDR3 spans 15 amino acids. The CDR3 region is CASSQGGQSSYEQYF. In nucleotides, the CDR3 is TGTGCCAGCAGCCAAGGCGGACAGAGCTCCTACGAGCAGTACTTC.

The chain carries TRBV20-1 and TRBJ2-7; D not resolved. V gave up 1 base and J gave up 3 bases, with 4 bases separating them. Germline V lookup: CDR1 DFQATT, CDR2 SNEGSKA (reference sequence). The CDR3 has 11 residues. CDR3: CSARVRYEQYF. The CDR3 DNA is TGCAGTGCTAGAGTTCGCTACGAGCAGTACTTC.

The gene calls are TRBV5-1 and TRBJ2-1; maybe TRBD2 (5 bases). The CDR3 runs 14 residues. Germline V lookup: CDR1 SGHRS, CDR2 YFSETQ. Trimming cost V 1 base and J 5 bases, with 10 bases left between them. CDR3 DNA: TGCGCCAGCAGCTTGCAAGCGGCTAACAATGAGCAGTTCTTC. This encodes CASSLQAANNEQFF. Supplemented by reference TRBV5-1 and TRBJ2-1, the full variable domain reads KAGVTQTPRYLIKTRGQQVTLSCSPISGHRSVSWYQQTPGQGLQFLFEYFSETQRNKGNFPGRFSGRQFSNSRSEMNVSTLELGDSALYLCASSLQAANNEQFFGPGTRLTVL.

The CDR3 loop reads CASSSNFDRTLGYGYTF. CDR3 bases: TGTGCCAGCAGCTCTAACTTCGACAGGACCCTAGGCTATGGCTACACCTTC. V and J are TRBV5-4 and TRBJ1-2; D perhaps matches TRBD1 (6 bases). The CDR3 totals 17 residues. Trimming removed 3 bases at V and 4 bases at J, with 22 bases between. Germline CDR1 is SGHNT and CDR2 is YYREEE (reference sequence).

This clone showed up just a few times. The CDR3 sequence is CASSDRVKAYEQYF. DNA for the CDR3: TGTGCCAGCAGTGACAGGGTGAAGGCCTACGAGCAGTACTTC. The rearrangement links TRBV6-5 to TRBJ2-7; TRBD1 agrees at 7 bases. With V trimmed by 5 bases and J by 2 bases, 6 bases remained unmatched. CDR1 MNHEY and CDR2 SVGAGI come from the germline V gene. This CDR3 is 14 amino acids long.

The chain combines TRBV7-6 with TRBJ2-5; 7 bases map to TRBD2. V trimming: 5 bases; J trimming: 7 bases; junction bases outside the gene matches: 7. This CDR3 has 13 amino acids. Per germline, CDR1 SGHVS and CDR2 FNYEAQ. CDR3 protein: CASSPGTGGTQYF. CDR3 in DNA: TGTGCCAGCAGCCCCGGGACGGGGGGGACCCAGTACTTC.

This clone was picked up a small number of times. The chain carries TRBV19 and TRBJ1-1; 7 nucleotides match TRBD1. Germline loops: CDR1 LNHDA, CDR2 SQIVND (reference sequence). This CDR3 comprises 9 residues. The ends lost 9 bases at V and 11 bases at J; junction bases unmatched: 3. CDR3 protein: CARRGLAFF. The CDR3 coding sequence is TGTGCCAGAAGGGGGCTTGCTTTCTTT. Combining the CDR3 with reference TRBV19 and TRBJ1-1 gives the whole variable domain DGGITQSPKYLFRKEGQNVTLSCEQNLNHDAMYWYRQDPGQGLRLIYYSQIVNDFQKGDIAEGYSVSREKKESFPLTVTSAQKNPTAFYLCARRGLAFFGQGTRLTVV.

This sequence joins TRBV29-1 and TRBJ1-5; TRBD1 agrees at 9 bases. Trimming removed 6 bases from V and 5 bases from J; junction bases left unmatched: 5. The germline V gene encodes CDR1 SQVTM and CDR2 ANQGSEA. The CDR3 extends over 13 amino acids. The CDR3 is CSVGDRVDQPQHF. As DNA, the CDR3 is TGCAGCGTGGGGGACAGGGTCGATCAGCCCCAGCATTTT. Together with reference TRBV29-1 and TRBJ1-5, the CDR3 gives the full variable domain: SAVISQKPSRDICQRGTSLTIQCQVDSQVTMMFWYRQQPGQSLTLIATANQGSEATYESGFVIDKFPISRPNLTFSTLTVSNMSPEDSSIYLCSVGDRVDQPQHFGDGTRLSIL.

The rearrangement uses TRBV29-1 and TRBJ1-2; 11 nucleotides align to TRBD1. From germline, CDR1 is SQVTM and CDR2 ANQGSEA. This CDR3 is built from 12 residues. V was clipped by 1 base and J by 8 bases; unmatched bases: 0. This CDR3 reads CSVEGTGGGYTF. The CDR3 region has the DNA TGCAGCGTTGAAGGGACAGGGGGCGGCTACACCTTC.

This clone came up a few times. V and J are TRBV6-6 and TRBJ1-1; no reliable D call. Germline values: CDR1 MNHNY, CDR2 SVGAGI (reference sequence). V dropped 2 bases and J dropped 4 bases, with 11 bases sitting between them. The CDR3 length is 14 residues. In DNA form, the CDR3 reads TGTGCCAGCAGTTACGGAGGGCCCGGCACTGAAGCTTTCTTT. Protein sequence: CASSYGGPGTEAFF.